This TCR beta chain is drawn from a study of cytotoxic CD8 clonotypes in ibrutinib-treated CLL. Study information: Across samples, productive templates numbered a few hundred thousand and productive rearrangements reached about 100,000 on average. Study-wide results and limits: Contraction or stability on treatment was seen for public clonotypes, which were uncommon.

With respect to this clone: Its specificity is not known.

Measured with immunoSEQ multiplex PCR; TCRdb has only the in-frame clones, and not every one. The profile shows 250,000 to 350,000 clones, 60% to 80% of them singletons. Sequenced material: PBMCs, taken at disease progression, from a patient treated with ibrutinib. This TCR came from a human donor with chronic lymphocytic leukemia.

CDR3 nucleotide sequence: TGTGCCAGCAGCTTATTTAATAGTCCCTACAATGAGCAGTTCTTC. Protein: CASSLFNSPYNEQFF. V gene TRBV7-3 combines with J gene TRBJ2-1, with D unresolved. The CDR3 is 15 residues long. The germline CDR1 and CDR2 sequences are SGHTA and FQGTGA. Between the trimmed V and J ends, which lost 2 bases and 2 bases, there was a span of 10 bases.